The source of this T cell receptor (beta chain) is a study of blood T cells in healthy people across ages. For the study at large: Through template switching, about one barcoded beta molecule was captured per two T cells, as measured in model experiments. Study results and limitations: Significant beta diversity loss was already apparent by age 40, declining roughly linearly. The study regarded diversity estimates from one million T cells as underestimates.

Next came a second PCR, run for about 7 to 12 cycles, which used a sample-barcoded 5' primer along with a J-beta primer mix. Using its own MiXCR run on the 5' RACE reads, TCRdb lists one record per CDR3 protein. This sample yields approximately 1.5 million distinct CDR3 sequences, of which roughly 30% are seen a single time; 10% to 12% belongs to the top ten. This clonotype appeared many times. The antigen is unknown. PBMCs numbering at least 6 million were isolated per sample. This CDR3 has 11 residues. Germline assignment: CDR1 MDHEN and CDR2 SYDVKM. V shed 11 bases and J 3 bases; nucleotides not matched to a gene: 3.

This sequence was found in a woman aged 30 to 39 in good health. Sequencing input: blood. The chain recombines TRBV28 with TRBJ2-7, with 8 bases lining up with TRBD2. This CDR3 is CASGTSYEQYF. DNA for the CDR3: TGTGCCTCCGGGACTAGCTACGAGCAGTACTTC.